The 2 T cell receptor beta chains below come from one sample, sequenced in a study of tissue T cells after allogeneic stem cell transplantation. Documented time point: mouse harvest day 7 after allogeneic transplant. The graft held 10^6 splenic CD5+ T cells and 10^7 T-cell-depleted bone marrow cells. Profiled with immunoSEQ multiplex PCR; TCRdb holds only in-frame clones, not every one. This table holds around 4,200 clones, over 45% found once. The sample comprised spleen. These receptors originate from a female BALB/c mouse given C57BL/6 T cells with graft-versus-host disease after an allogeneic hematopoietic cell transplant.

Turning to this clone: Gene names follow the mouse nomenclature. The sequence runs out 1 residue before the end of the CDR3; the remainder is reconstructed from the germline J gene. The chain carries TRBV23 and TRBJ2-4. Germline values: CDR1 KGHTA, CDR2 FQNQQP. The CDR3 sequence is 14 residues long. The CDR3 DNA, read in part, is TGCTCCAGCAGTCAATCAGCCGGGGCCGACACCTTGTAC. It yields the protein CSSSQSAGADTLY. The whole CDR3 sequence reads CSSSQSAGADTLYF. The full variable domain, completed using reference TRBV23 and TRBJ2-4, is DAAVTQKPRYLIKMKGQEAEMKCIPEKGHTAVFWYQQKQSKELKFLIYFQNQQPLDQIDMVKERFSAVCPSSSLCSLGIRTCEAEDSALYLCSSSQSAGADTLYFGAGTRLSVL.

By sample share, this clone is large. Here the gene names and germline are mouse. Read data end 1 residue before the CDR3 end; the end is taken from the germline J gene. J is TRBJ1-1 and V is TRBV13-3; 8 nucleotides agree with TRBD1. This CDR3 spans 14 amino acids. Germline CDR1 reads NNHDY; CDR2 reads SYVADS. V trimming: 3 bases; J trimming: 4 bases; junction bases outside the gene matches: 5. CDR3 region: CASSVGRGRTEVFF. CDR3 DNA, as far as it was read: TGTGCCAGCAGTGTGGGCAGGGGGCGCACAGAAGTCTTC.